Each of the 16 T cell receptor beta chains below was sequenced from the same sample in a study of shared clonotypes between healthy human individuals. Here immunoSEQ multiplex PCR was the method, and the copy in TCRdb shows in-frame clones only, minus some. The repertoire includes hundreds of thousands of clones, about 74% of them detected once, and less than 2% sits in the top ten. Sample: memory CD4+ T cells sorted from blood. Subset of the sample: CD45RA-negative fraction. The receptors come from a woman aged 25 to 39 in good health.

This chain links TRBV5-4 with TRBJ2-4; D is possibly TRBD1 (6 bases). Germline lookup yields CDR1 SGHNT and CDR2 YYREEE (reference sequence). V gave up 4 bases and J gave up 4 bases, with 9 bases separating them. The CDR3 length is 13 residues. The CDR3 region is CASSPDRKNIQYF. The CDR3 nucleotides are TGTGCCAGCAGCCCAGACAGGAAAAACATTCAGTACTTC.

The CDR3 sequence is CASSLLSAGTDTQYF. DNA of the CDR3: TGTGCCAGCAGCCTTCTCTCCGCGGGCACAGATACGCAGTATTTT. The chain links TRBV28 to TRBJ2-3; no reliable D call. In germline, CDR1 is MDHEN, CDR2 SYDVKM. CDR3 length: 15 residues. The V gene lost 6 bases and the J gene lost 1 base, with 14 bases spanning the gap. The full variable domain, in which reference TRBV28 and TRBJ2-3 provide the parts outside the CDR3, is DVKVTQSSRYLVKRTGEKVFLECVQDMDHENMFWYRQDPGLGLRLIYFSYDVKMKEKGDIPEGYSVSREKKERFSLILESASTNQTSMYLCASSLLSAGTDTQYFGPGTRLTVL.

This chain uses TRBV15 with TRBJ1-6, with D unclear. CDR1 LNHNV and CDR2 YYDKDF come from the germline V gene (reference sequence). Trimming took 0 bases from V and 7 from J, leaving 4 bases between them. CDR3 size: 13 residues. CDR3 sequence: CATSRDWNSPLHF. The CDR3 DNA reads as TGTGCCACCAGCAGAGATTGGAATTCACCCCTCCACTTT.

This chain links TRBV15 with TRBJ2-1; the match to TRBD2 covers 8 bases. V lost 6 bases, J lost 16 bases, and 14 bases stayed unmatched. Looked up from germline, CDR1 is LNHNV and CDR2 is YYDKDF (reference sequence). The CDR3 is made up of 13 amino acids. Here the CDR3 DNA reads TGTGCCACCAGTAATCGACTAGCGAGCATTATCTTCTTC. It is translated as CATSNRLASIIFF.

This clone was found a few times. This rearrangement joins TRBV7-2 to TRBJ2-2, with 8 positions matching TRBD2. With V trimmed by 5 bases and J by 5 bases, 10 bases remained unmatched. Per the germline V gene, CDR1 is SGHTA and CDR2 is FQGNSA. This CDR3 contains 16 residues. CDR3 residues: CASSPWTSFGTGELFF. Written as DNA, the CDR3 is TGTGCCAGCAGCCCTTGGACTAGCTTCGGGACCGGGGAGCTGTTTTTT. Supplemented by reference TRBV7-2 and TRBJ2-2, the full variable domain reads GAGVSQSPSNKVTEKGKDVELRCDPISGHTALYWYRQSLGQGLEFLIYFQGNSAPDKSGLPSDRFSAERTGGSVSTLTIQRTQQEDSAVYLCASSPWTSFGTGELFFGEGSRLTVL.

The rearrangement links TRBV7-8 to TRBJ2-1, with D perhaps matching TRBD2 (6 bases). This CDR3 has 16 amino acids. Germline assignment: CDR1 SGHVS and CDR2 FQNEAQ. Trimming stripped 4 bases from V and 3 bases from J, with 16 bases between. The CDR3 protein is CASSSTGTPIYNEQFF. CDR3 DNA: TGTGCCAGCAGCTCGACCGGGACTCCGATCTACAATGAGCAGTTCTTC.

This rearrangement joins TRBV5-1 to TRBJ2-5, with 7 bases that match TRBD1. Looked up from germline, CDR1 is SGHRS and CDR2 is YFSETQ. Unmatched junction bases numbered 11, after V lost 4 bases and J lost 5 bases. CDR3 size: 15 residues. CDR3 residues: CASSPLTQGLETQYF. CDR3 DNA sequence: TGCGCCAGCAGCCCCCTCACACAGGGGTTGGAGACCCAGTACTTC.

CDR3 DNA: TGTGTCAGAAGCTTCTATACGCAGTATTTT. It is translated as CVRSFYTQYF. The gene calls are TRBV7-5 and TRBJ2-3; the table assigns TRBD2, which was not confirmed against the DNA. TRBV7-5 is flagged as a pseudogene. The CDR3 is made up of 10 amino acids.

V usage is TRBV6-1 and J usage is TRBJ1-1, with TRBD1 matching 11 bases. V was clipped by 6 bases and J by 5 bases; unmatched bases: 5. The germline V gene encodes CDR1 MNHNS and CDR2 SASEGT. The length of the CDR3 is 14 residues. The chain's CDR3 is CASRRDRGKTEAFF. The CDR3 coding sequence is TGTGCCAGCAGACGGGACAGGGGGAAGACTGAAGCTTTCTTT.

This clone was seen more than once but under ten times. In the same sample, other DNA sequences code for this CDR3. The chain carries TRBV5-1 and TRBJ2-1, with D perhaps TRBD1 (6 bases). There are 15 residues in the CDR3. CDR1 is SGHRS and CDR2 is YFSETQ in the germline V gene. The V end lost 0 bases, the J end lost 4 bases, and 11 bases lay between the germline ends. The CDR3 sequence is CASSLDTGSYNEQFF. The CDR3 nucleotides read TGCGCCAGCAGCTTGGATACAGGGTCGTACAATGAGCAGTTCTTC.

This clone showed up just once. V is TRBV10-2 and J is TRBJ2-1; D unresolved. The CDR3 runs to 12 residues. Germline loops: CDR1 WSHSY, CDR2 SAAADI. The V and J ends lost 6 bases and 3 bases respectively, with 6 bases between them. The CDR3 spells CASSGYYNEQFF. The CDR3 region has the DNA TGCGCCAGCAGCGGATACTACAATGAGCAGTTCTTC.

The genes are TRBV10-2 and TRBJ1-4; D remains ambiguous. Germline assignment: CDR1 WSHSY and CDR2 SAAADI. V was clipped by 8 bases and J by 5 bases, with 12 bases between them. This CDR3 region has 13 residues. CDR3 coding DNA: TGCGCCAGCCGGATGGGAGTCAATGAAAAACTGTTTTTT. This translates into CASRMGVNEKLFF.

Turning to this clone: The identical CDR3 is also encoded by other nucleotide sequences in the sample. The chain carries TRBV10-3 and TRBJ1-5, with D perhaps matching TRBD1 (5 bases). CDR1 ENHRY and CDR2 SYGVKD come from the germline V gene. Trimming pared 6 bases from V and 3 bases from J, leaving 9 bases between. This CDR3 comprises 13 residues. In DNA, the CDR3 is TGTGCCATCAGCCAGGGTCACAATCAGCCCCAGCATTTT. This gives the protein CAISQGHNQPQHF.

The chain is built from TRBV5-4 and TRBJ1-2; D is unclear. Germline lookup yields CDR1 SGHNT and CDR2 YYREEE (reference sequence). V gave up 3 bases and J gave up 5 bases, with 11 bases separating them. The CDR3 is made up of 13 amino acids. CDR3 residues: CASSSYQRYGYTF. The CDR3 nucleotides are TGTGCCAGCAGCTCATATCAGCGGTATGGCTACACCTTC.

In the case of this clone: The sample contains more than one DNA sequence encoding this CDR3. The V and J genes are TRBV7-6 and TRBJ2-2; perhaps D is TRBD1 or TRBD2 (6 bases each). The germline CDR1 and CDR2 sequences are SGHVS and FNYEAQ. Trimming took off 2 bases at V and 5 bases at J, with 12 bases between the two ends. The CDR3 runs to 15 residues. CDR3 region: CASSLTGGSTGELFF. The DNA of the CDR3 is TGTGCCAGCAGCTTAACCGGGGGCAGTACCGGGGAGCTGTTTTTT. Drawing the rest from reference TRBV7-6 and TRBJ2-2, the complete variable domain is GAGVSQSPRYKVTKRGQDVALRCDPISGHVSLYWYRQALGQGPEFLTYFNYEAQQDKSGLPNDRFSAERPEGSISTLTIQRTEQRDSAMYRCASSLTGGSTGELFFGEGSRLTVL.

The V call is TRBV5-1, the J call TRBJ2-2; 7 positions match TRBD2. Unmatched junction bases numbered 7, after V lost 4 bases and J lost 1 base. Germline values: CDR1 SGHRS, CDR2 YFSETQ. This CDR3 comprises 16 residues. CDR3 bases: TGCGCCAGCAGCCGCCCGGCTAGCGGGAACACCGGGGAGCTGTTTTTT. Its protein product is CASSRPASGNTGELFF.